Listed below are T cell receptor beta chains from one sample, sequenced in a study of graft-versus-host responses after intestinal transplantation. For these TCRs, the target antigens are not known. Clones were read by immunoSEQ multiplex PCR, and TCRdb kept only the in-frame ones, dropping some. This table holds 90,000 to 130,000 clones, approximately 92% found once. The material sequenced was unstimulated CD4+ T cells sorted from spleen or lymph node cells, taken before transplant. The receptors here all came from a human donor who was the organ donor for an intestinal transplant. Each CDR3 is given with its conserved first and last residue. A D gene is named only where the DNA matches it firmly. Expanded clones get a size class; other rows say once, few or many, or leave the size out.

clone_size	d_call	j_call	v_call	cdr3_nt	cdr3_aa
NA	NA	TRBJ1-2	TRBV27	TGTGCCAGCGCGCGGGGGTTCAACTATGGCTACACCTTC	CASARGFNYGYTF
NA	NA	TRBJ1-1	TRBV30	TGTGCCTGGAACGCGGGCCTCCTTGGGTACACTGAAGCTTTCTTT	CAWNAGLLGYTEAFF
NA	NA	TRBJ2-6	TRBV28	TGTGCCAGCAGTGCACAGGGATCTGGGGCCAACGTCCTGACTTTC	CASSAQGSGANVLTF
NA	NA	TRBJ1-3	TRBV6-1	TGTGCCAGCAGTGAACCACGCTCCCGACACGCCAACTATAGGGTGTCTGGAAACACCATATATTTT	CASSEPRSRHANYRVSGNTIYF
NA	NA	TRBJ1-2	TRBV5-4	TGTGCCAGCAGCCCTTTCTTAGGGAATAACTATGGCTACACCTTC	CASSPFLGNNYGYTF
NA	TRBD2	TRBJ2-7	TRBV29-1	TGCAGCGTGGTGGGACTAGCGGGAGCAGGGGCGTCCTACGAGCAGTACTTC	CSVVGLAGAGASYEQYF
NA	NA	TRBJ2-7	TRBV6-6	TGTGCCAGCAGTCGGATCGGACAGTCCTACGAGCAGTACTTC	CASSRIGQSYEQYF
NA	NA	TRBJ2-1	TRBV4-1	TGCGCCAGCAGCCAAGGCCCCTTGGGCTACAATGAGCAGTTCTTC	CASSQGPLGYNEQFF
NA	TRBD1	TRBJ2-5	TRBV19	TGTGCCAGTAGTCCACCGGGACAGGGGGTTTACCAAGAGACCCAGTACTTC	CASSPPGQGVYQETQYF
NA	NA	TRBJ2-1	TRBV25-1	TGTGCCAGCAGTCATCCCCCGGCAGACTACAATGAGCAGTTCTTC	CASSHPPADYNEQFF
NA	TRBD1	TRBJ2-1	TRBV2	TGTGCCAGCAGTGCCGGGACAGGGCAAATCTATGAGCAGTTCTTC	CASSAGTGQIYEQFF
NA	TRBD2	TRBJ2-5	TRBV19	TGTGCCAGTAGTCCACGGACTAGCGGGAGGGGAGAGACCCAGTACTTC	CASSPRTSGRGETQYF
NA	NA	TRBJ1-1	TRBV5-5	TGTGCCAGCAGCTTGGCCCTAAGTAAAAACGCTGAAGCTTTCTTT	CASSLALSKNAEAFF
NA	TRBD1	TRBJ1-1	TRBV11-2	TGTGCCAGCAGCATCAGGGGACAGTTGAACACTGAAGCTTTCTTT	CASSIRGQLNTEAFF
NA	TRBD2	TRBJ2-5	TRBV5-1	TGCGCCAGCAACGTCAATGGTATAGCGGGAGTGTACCAAGAGACCCAGTACTTC	CASNVNGIAGVYQETQYF
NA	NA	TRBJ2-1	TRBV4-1	TGCGCCAGCAGCCAAGATCGCGAGCGTAGTGAGCAGTTCTTC	CASSQDRERSEQFF
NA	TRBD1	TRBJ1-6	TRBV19	TGTGCCAGCACCCGGGACAGTCCTTATAATTCACCCCTCCACTTT	CASTRDSPYNSPLHF
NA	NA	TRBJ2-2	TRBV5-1	TGCGCCAGCAGCTTACGGCCATCGAACACCGGGGAGCTGTTTTTT	CASSLRPSNTGELFF
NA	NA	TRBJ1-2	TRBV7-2	TGTGCCAGCAGACTTACAGGGACGGACTATGGCTACACCTTC	CASRLTGTDYGYTF
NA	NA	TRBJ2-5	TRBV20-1	TGCAGTGCTCGAACGTACGAGACCCAGTACTTC	CSARTYETQYF
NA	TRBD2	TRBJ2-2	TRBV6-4	TGTGCCAGTAGGACTAGCGGCACCGGGGAGCTGTTTTTT	CASRTSGTGELFF
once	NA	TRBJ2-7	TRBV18	TGTGCCAGCTCACCAAGGGCGGGGGCAGCCTACGAGCAGTACTTC	CASSPRAGAAYEQYF
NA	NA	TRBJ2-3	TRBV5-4	TGTGCCAGCAGCCTGGCGAATAGGGATACGCAGTATTTT	CASSLANRDTQYF